This TCR beta chain was sequenced for a study of blood T cell repertoires in COVID-19 (dated by TCRdb to the early 2020s). Background for the entire study: Collaborator samples came from the United States, Italy and Spain and covered acute and convalescent phases of COVID-19. The dataset comprised deeply sampled blood TCRbeta repertoires from subjects exposed to, actively infected with, or recovered from COVID-19. The sample metadata nearly always contained a de-identified subject ID, COVID-19 status, age in years and sex. A freely available public database, intended as a resource for researchers studying the immune response to SARS-CoV-2, is where the repertoires were released. Samples were obtained from the ongoing ImmuneRACE study (first 160 participants) and from 1,000 to 1,500 subjects provided by 6 global collaborators. The prospective study material was composed of cDNA or gDNA derived from T cells, B-cell-depleted T cells, or PBMCs. Where HLA class I and class II types were available, the types were taken from metadata supplied by the sample provider, not from assay-based typing. General conclusions and limits of the study: How much clinical and demographic metadata was included differed by source and by participant, and the metadata was provided uncurated.

One collaborating source in Seattle enrolled patients while the patients were actively infected and followed the patients over time throughout the course of disease. Whole blood was collected in K2EDTA tubes by collaborating institutions according to the institutions' own protocols. For TCRbeta analysis, collaborator samples were shipped as frozen whole blood, as isolated PBMCs, or as DNA extracted from either sample type. V has 5 bases trimmed and J has 2 bases trimmed; junction bases matching no gene number 13. Reading from cysteine to phenylalanine, the CDR3 counts 19 amino acids. Here the CDR3 DNA is all that survives: 57 bases in frame from base 1. The germline V gene provides CDR1 MNHGY and CDR2 SVAAGI. In the case of this clone: Its antigen is not yet known. The input lacks base qualities; no much larger clone sits a single base away.

TCRbeta CDR3 regions were amplified from genomic DNA using the immunoSEQ Assay, a bias-controlled multiplex PCR. On the study's bioinformatics: The number of nucleated cells in each sample was estimated from the amplification of reference gene primers within the assay. Sequence reads were collapsed and filtered to measure the absolute abundance of every unique TCRbeta CDR3 rearrangement. Productive Simpson clonality was computed per sample as the square root of Simpson's diversity index over productive rearrangements. Drawn from immuneACCESS, this table holds only the in-frame rearrangements with V and J called that TCRdb kept. Clones are partly lost; checked studies trace under half to an unresolved V gene and leave the rest unexplained. That table furnishes V, J and clone size, whereas the DNA furnished D and trimming. This sample lists around 400,000 clones; 80% to 90% were detected once. The ten largest clones add up to around 9.3% of the sample.

The V and J genes are TRBV6-9 and TRBJ2-1, with 12 junctional bases fitting TRBD2. This TCR came from a woman aged 30 to 39 with COVID-19, enrolled during active disease. The sequenced material came from peripheral blood. The CDR3 loop reads CASSQSIVLAGGPYNEQFF. The DNA is as follows: TGTGCCAGCAGTCAATCGATAGTACTAGCGGGAGGTCCCTACAATGAGCAGTTCTTC.